This T cell receptor (beta chain) emerged from a study of blood T cell repertoires in COVID-19. The CDR3 runs 13 residues. V was cut by 5 bases and J by 9 bases, with 20 bases left in between. Germline CDR1 and CDR2: GTSNPN and SVGIG (reference sequence). Data came from immunoSEQ multiplex PCR; TCRdb stores just in-frame clones and leaves some out. The sample carries approximately 71,000 clones, about 80% recorded once. Sequencing was carried out using peripheral blood. This rearrangement joins TRBV30 to TRBJ2-7; no definite D call. The TCR sequence derives from a human donor in a cohort sampled during active COVID-19. CDR3: CAWSPSVGTGQYF. The CDR3 DNA follows: TGTGCCTGGTCCCCAAGTGTGGGTACGGGGCAGTACTTC.